This TCR beta chain was found in a study of blood T cell repertoires in COVID-19. Study background: The study drew acute and convalescent COVID-19 samples from the United States, Italy and Spain.

Clones were sequenced by immunoSEQ multiplex PCR, and TCRdb holds only the in-frame ones, with some missing. This repertoire shows under 200,000 clones, about 89% found once; its top ten account for approximately 3.5%. With 5 bases removed from V and 0 bases from J, the gap between germline ends came to 5 bases. This CDR3 has 13 amino acids. Germline loops: CDR1 SGHTA, CDR2 FQGTGA. This TCR was recovered from a man aged 65-85 years with acute or convalescent COVID-19. The V and J genes are TRBV7-3 and TRBJ1-3; D unclear. Sequencing was carried out using peripheral blood. The CDR3 sequence is CASSPISGNTIYF. For the CDR3, the DNA is TGTGCCAGCAGCCCCATCTCTGGAAACACCATATATTTT.